Below are 21 T cell receptor beta chains sequenced from a single sample in a study of T cell repertoires in cytomegalovirus infection. TCRdb passed the reads through MiXCR, listing each CDR3 protein once. The sample includes 200,000 to 250,000 distinct CDR3 sequences, less than 50% of them seen just once. No antigens are known for them. The material was CD8+ T cells from cultured PBMCs, obtained from culture after CMV antigen stimulation. These receptors were collected from a human donor in good health (CMV status not recorded). Some clones in this sample may be carry-over from other donors' samples.

This clonotype turned up a few times. J is TRBJ2-7 and V is TRBV27; the D gene is possibly TRBD1 (6 bases). The V end lost 6 bases, the J end lost 2 bases, and 20 bases lay between the germline ends. The CDR3 has 16 amino acids. CDR1 and CDR2 (germline): MNHEY, SMNVEV (reference sequence). Here the CDR3 reads CASSPSTGILPYEQYF. DNA of the CDR3: TGTGCCAGCAGCCCCTCTACAGGGATCTTGCCCTACGAGCAGTACTTC.

This chain connects TRBV7-8 to TRBJ2-1; 12 bases map to TRBD2. CDR3 length equals 18 residues. V was clipped by 0 bases and J by 3 bases; unmatched bases: 6. CDR1 and CDR2 (germline): SGHVS, FQNEAQ. This CDR3 reads CASSLALAGGKNYNEQFF. The CDR3 DNA reads TGTGCCAGCAGCTTAGCTCTAGCGGGGGGGAAGAACTACAATGAGCAGTTCTTC.

The chain joins TRBV6-5 to TRBJ2-1; possible D gene TRBD2, 6 bases. Per germline, CDR1 MNHEY and CDR2 SVGAGI. The CDR3 runs 16 residues. Deletions cut 0 bases from V and 2 bases from J, with 11 bases between. The chain's CDR3 is CASSYSTGEAYNEQFF. The CDR3 nucleotides read TGTGCCAGCAGTTACTCGACGGGAGAGGCCTACAATGAGCAGTTCTTC.

The V and J genes are TRBV5-4 and TRBJ2-3; possibly TRBD1 or TRBD2 for D (5 bases each). The CDR3 covers 18 residues. Germline V lookup: CDR1 SGHNT, CDR2 YYREEE (reference sequence). V shed 4 bases and J shed 4 bases, with 25 bases lying between them. The CDR3, as DNA: TGTGCCAGCAGCGGACCGGGACCAGTTCCAGTTGCACCAGATACGCAGTATTTT. It codes for CASSGPGPVPVAPDTQYF.

There are a few counts of this clonotype. V gene TRBV7-6 combines with J gene TRBJ2-3, with a weak D call TRBD2 (6 bases). The CDR3 sequence is 16 residues long. CDR1 is SGHVS, CDR2 FNYEAQ, per germline. Trimming stripped 4 bases from V and 0 bases from J, with 14 bases between. In DNA, the CDR3 is TGTGCCAGCAGCTCACCCTCAGGAGGGAGCACAGATACGCAGTATTTT. It encodes CASSSPSGGSTDTQYF.

The rearrangement uses TRBV7-9 and TRBJ1-2; 8 positions agree with TRBD1. The CDR3 consists of 15 residues. Trimming removed 3 bases from V and 3 bases from J; junction bases left unmatched: 6. From germline, CDR1 is SEHNR and CDR2 FQNEAQ (reference sequence). The CDR3 nucleotides are TGTGCCAGCAGCTTTCAGGGGGGACAGGACTATGGCTACACCTTC. Translating gives CASSFQGGQDYGYTF.

This chain's CDR3 is CASSPTSWNDGELFF. For the CDR3, the DNA is TGTGCCAGCAGTCCGACTAGCTGGAACGACGGGGAGCTGTTTTTT. The V call is TRBV27, the J call TRBJ2-2, with TRBD2 matching over 7 bases. This CDR3 has 15 residues. J was trimmed by 7 bases and V by 5 bases; bases with no gene match: 10. Germline CDR1 MNHEY, CDR2 SMNVEV (reference sequence).

The V and J genes are TRBV6-5 and TRBJ2-7; the match to TRBD1 covers 8 bases. J was trimmed by 5 bases and V by 4 bases; bases with no gene match: 7. The germline V gene has CDR1 MNHEY and CDR2 SVGAGI. This CDR3 region has 14 residues. The CDR3 region is CASSSGTGYDEQYF. The CDR3 nucleotides are TGTGCCAGCAGTTCCGGGACAGGTTACGACGAGCAGTACTTC.

The chain employs TRBV7-9 and TRBJ2-4; D assignment may be TRBD1 or TRBD2 (5 bases each). Deletions cut 3 bases from V and 5 bases from J, with 11 bases between. The germline V gene has CDR1 SEHNR and CDR2 FQNEAQ (reference sequence). The CDR3 spans 14 residues. The CDR3 reads CASSFPGTENIQYF. The CDR3 nucleotides are TGTGCCAGCAGCTTCCCCGGGACGGAAAACATTCAGTACTTC. The full variable domain, in which reference TRBV7-9 and TRBJ2-4 provide the parts outside the CDR3, is DTGVSQNPRHKITKRGQNVTFRCDPISEHNRLYWYRQTLGQGPEFLTYFQNEAQLEKSRLLSDRFSAERPKGSFSTLEIQRTEQGDSAMYLCASSFPGTENIQYFGAGTRLSVL.

The J gene is TRBJ1-4, the V gene TRBV7-9, with no clear D. This CDR3 comprises 11 residues. The germline CDR1 and CDR2 sequences are SEHNR and FQNEAQ (reference sequence). The V end was cut by 7 bases, the J end by 2 bases, with 2 bases between. The CDR3: CASTTNEKLFF. In nucleotides, the CDR3 is TGTGCCAGCACCACTAATGAAAAACTGTTTTTT.

The chain is built from TRBV7-9 and TRBJ2-4; TRBD1 or TRBD2 may be the D gene (5 bases each). Germline CDR1 SEHNR, CDR2 FQNEAQ (reference sequence). The CDR3 covers 14 residues. V lost 8 bases to trimming and J lost 5 bases, with 16 bases between them. CDR3 sequence: CASGTPLKENIQYF. The CDR3 region has the DNA TGTGCCAGCGGGACCCCACTGAAGGAAAACATTCAGTACTTC.

This clonotype was observed a handful of times. The chain combines TRBV4-1 with TRBJ1-2; D remains unclear. V lost 1 base to trimming and J lost 8 bases, with 11 bases between them. CDR1 and CDR2 (germline): MGHRA, YSYEKL. The CDR3 has 13 amino acids. In DNA, the CDR3 is TGCGCCAGCAGCCAAGTGAGCGGGTCCGGCTACACCTTC. It specifies CASSQVSGSGYTF.

The chain combines TRBV7-3 with TRBJ2-1; D gene unclear. Germline V gene data show CDR1 as SGHTA and CDR2 as FQGTGA. CDR3 length: 15 amino acids. The V gene lost 3 bases and the J gene lost 4 bases, with 13 bases spanning the gap. The CDR3 DNA is TGTGCCAGCAGCTTGAGTGACACCGGGTACAATGAGCAGTTCTTC. Protein sequence: CASSLSDTGYNEQFF.

Note on this clonotype: Its ends do not fully match the called genes, so a read error is possible. The chain employs TRBV12-3 or TRBV12-4 and TRBJ1-2; D gene ambiguous. The CDR3 totals 11 residues. The chain's CDR3 is CASSPGYGNTF. DNA for the CDR3: TGTGCCAGCAGCCCAGGCTATGGCAACACCTTC.

This clonotype was seen a few times. For the CDR3, the DNA is TGTGCCAGCAGCTTAACGTTGGGTCCCCCAGATACGCAGTATTTT. This encodes CASSLTLGPPDTQYF. The chain employs TRBV7-3 and TRBJ2-3; D is uncertain. Looked up from germline, CDR1 is SGHTA and CDR2 is FQGTGA. Trimming left V 0 bases short and J 4 bases short, with 11 bases between. CDR3 size: 15 residues.

The chain has TRBV7-3 and TRBJ2-3, with a tentative D call TRBD2 (6 bases). Trimming shortened V by 4 bases and J by 7 bases, and 21 bases separated the two germline ends. The CDR3 consists of 16 residues. Germline loops: CDR1 SGHTA, CDR2 FQGTGA. CDR3 nucleotide sequence: TGTGCCAGCAGCTCAAACTCCGGGACTTCATCTCATACGCAGTATTTT. This translates into CASSSNSGTSSHTQYF.

The chain couples TRBV11-1 to TRBJ2-7; D gene ambiguous. The V end was cut by 1 base, the J end by 2 bases, with 3 bases between. Germline V CDR1 and CDR2: SGHAT, FQDESV (reference sequence). The CDR3 runs to 12 residues. In DNA form, the CDR3 reads TGTGCCAGCAGCTTAGACACCTACGAGCAGTACTTC. It encodes CASSLDTYEQYF. Full variable domain (rest looked up from reference TRBV11-1 and TRBJ2-7): EAEVAQSPRYKITEKSQAVAFWCDPISGHATLYWYRQILGQGPELLVQFQDESVVDDSQLPKDRFSAERLKGVDSTLKIQPAELGDSAMYLCASSLDTYEQYFGPGTRLTVT.

This chain links TRBV7-3 with TRBJ2-3, with D possibly being TRBD1 or TRBD2 (6 bases each). This CDR3 contains 16 residues. Germline CDR1 and CDR2: SGHTA and FQGTGA. Trimming took 5 bases from V and 2 from J, leaving 17 bases between them. Written as DNA, the CDR3 is TGTGCCAGCAGCGGGGGCTGGGGCGGGACCACAGATACGCAGTATTTT. Its translation: CASSGGWGGTTDTQYF.

J is TRBJ2-5 and V is TRBV7-9; 7 nucleotides match TRBD1. This CDR3 comprises 17 residues. The V and J ends lost 1 base and 0 bases, in that order; junction bases with no gene match: 8. CDR1 and CDR2 from the germline V gene are SEHNR and FQNEAQ (reference sequence). Here the CDR3 reads CASSLGRGREYQETQYF. The CDR3 nucleotides read TGTGCCAGCAGCTTAGGTAGGGGGCGAGAGTACCAAGAGACCCAGTACTTC.

This clonotype was seen a few times. The chain couples TRBV6-1 to TRBJ2-1, with D perhaps being TRBD1 or TRBD2 (5 bases each). V shed 5 bases and J shed 0 bases, with 14 bases lying between them. Germline V gene lookup returns CDR1 MNHNS and CDR2 SASEGT. This CDR3 contains 16 residues. CDR3 coding DNA: TGTGCCAGCAGTACCCTTGGGGGTAGCTCCTACAATGAGCAGTTCTTC. Translated: CASSTLGGSSYNEQFF.

This clonotype was detected a few times. The chain joins TRBV10-1 to TRBJ2-3, with D possibly TRBD1 on 6 matching bases. The CDR3 covers 16 residues. Trimming took off 0 bases at V and 1 base at J, with 11 bases between the two ends. Germline assignment: CDR1 WNHNN and CDR2 SYGVQD (reference sequence). CDR3 nucleotides: TGCGCCAGCAGTGAGTCAAACTCAGGGGGCACAGATACGCAGTATTTT. This encodes CASSESNSGGTDTQYF.